Presented here are 20 T cell receptor beta chains from one specimen sequenced in a study of blood T cell repertoires in COVID-19. The data were produced by immunoSEQ multiplex PCR, yet TCRdb's version contains in-frame clones alone and is incomplete. The sample has around 75,000 clones, nearly 90% seen once. The sequenced sample consisted of peripheral blood. The origin of the receptors is a man aged 50 to 60 with acute or convalescent COVID-19.

About this clone itself: Other DNA sequences in the sample encode the same CDR3. The chain employs TRBV7-2 and TRBJ1-1, with 9 bases identical to TRBD1. V lost 3 bases, J lost 5 bases, and 1 base stayed unmatched. This CDR3 region has 13 residues. Germline assignment: CDR1 SGHTA and CDR2 FQGNSA. CDR3: CASSLDRGTEAFF. Here the CDR3 DNA reads TGTGCCAGCAGCTTGGACAGGGGTACTGAAGCTTTCTTT. Full variable domain (outside the CDR3, taken from reference TRBV7-2 and TRBJ1-1): GAGVSQSPSNKVTEKGKDVELRCDPISGHTALYWYRQSLGQGLEFLIYFQGNSAPDKSGLPSDRFSAERTGGSVSTLTIQRTQQEDSAVYLCASSLDRGTEAFFGQGTRLTVV.

The chain has TRBV27 and TRBJ2-7, with 7 bases lining up with TRBD1. Germline V gives CDR1 MNHEY, CDR2 SMNVEV (reference sequence). The CDR3 totals 15 residues. The trim removed 1 base at V and 1 base at J, leaving 4 bases unmatched. The DNA for the CDR3 is TGTGCCAGCAGTTTATTTAGACAGGGATCCTACGAGCAGTACTTC. This codes for CASSLFRQGSYEQYF.

This sequence joins TRBV18 and TRBJ2-7; D is perhaps TRBD1 (6 bases). Trimming removed 6 bases at V and 2 bases at J, with 11 bases between. Germline CDR1 KGHSH, CDR2 LQKENI. The CDR3 has 13 amino acids. The CDR3 coding sequence is TGTGCCAGCTCTCCGGGACAACCCTACGAGCAGTACTTC. Residues: CASSPGQPYEQYF.

On this clone: This same CDR3 is encoded by further DNA sequences in the sample. The CDR3 nucleotides read TGTGCCAGCAGCTTAGGCGGGGGCGGAAACACTGAAGCTTTCTTT. The encoded protein is CASSLGGGGNTEAFF. This chain links TRBV7-9 with TRBJ1-1; D is possibly TRBD1 (6 bases). Germline CDR1 SEHNR, CDR2 FQNEAQ (reference sequence). Trimming left V 1 base short and J 2 bases short, with 11 bases between. This CDR3 region has 15 residues.

The chain recombines TRBV15 with TRBJ1-4; tentative D call: TRBD1 (6 bases). The V gene lost 1 base and the J gene lost 8 bases, with 14 bases spanning the gap. Germline V gene lookup returns CDR1 LNHNV and CDR2 YYDKDF (reference sequence). CDR3 length equals 15 residues. As DNA, the CDR3 is TGTGCCACCAGCAGAGTGAAGGGGGAGAGCGAAAAACTGTTTTTT. It yields the protein CATSRVKGESEKLFF.

V usage is TRBV19 and J usage is TRBJ1-4; TRBD1 is a possible D gene (5 bases). Germline V CDR1 and CDR2: LNHDA, SQIVND (reference sequence). This CDR3 comprises 14 residues. V lost 6 bases and J 3 bases, leaving 11 bases between the germline ends. CDR3 nucleotides: TGTGCCAGTAGAGGCGGGGGATCTAATGAAAAACTGTTTTTT. Translated: CASRGGGSNEKLFF.

CDR3 in DNA: TGTGCCAGTAGTCCCTTTTCAACAGGGAGGGGGAACACTGAAGCTTTCTTT. This gives the protein CASSPFSTGRGNTEAFF. The chain links TRBV19 to TRBJ1-1; possibly TRBD1 for D (6 bases). The CDR3 has 17 amino acids. V dropped 5 bases and J dropped 1 base, with 20 bases sitting between them. Germline V gene lookup returns CDR1 LNHDA and CDR2 SQIVND (reference sequence).

A single count supports this clone. The chain carries TRBV5-1 and TRBJ2-7; 7 bases align to TRBD2. CDR3 size: 15 residues. V shed 0 bases, J shed 3 bases, and the junction held 6 bases outside the gene matches. Germline V CDR1 and CDR2: SGHRS, YFSETQ. CDR3: CASSLGEGIVYEQYF. The CDR3 nucleotides are TGCGCCAGCAGCTTGGGGGAGGGAATCGTCTACGAGCAGTACTTC.

This clone was observed a few times. The chain uses TRBV7-9 and TRBJ1-2, with 10 bases fitting TRBD1. This CDR3 has 11 residues. Germline V gene sequence: CDR1 SEHNR, CDR2 FQNEAQ (reference sequence). Losses at the gene ends were 4 bases for V and 12 bases for J; bases not matched to a gene: 2. The CDR3 region has the DNA TGTGCCAGCAGCTACGGACAGGGGGACACCTTC. Translation gives CASSYGQGDTF.

The chain employs TRBV19 and TRBJ2-6; possibly TRBD1 for D (6 bases). The CDR3 spans 20 residues. CDR1 and CDR2 (germline): LNHDA, SQIVND (reference sequence). V was clipped by 2 bases and J by 0 bases, with 20 bases between them. CDR3 DNA sequence: TGTGCCAGTAGTATAACTCACAGGGACCTCGGCCTCTCTGGGGCCAACGTCCTGACTTTC. Amino acid sequence: CASSITHRDLGLSGANVLTF.

The count of this clone is one. The CDR3 DNA reads TGTGCCAGCAGTGACGCAGTGAGCGGGGGGCCCAATCAGCCCCAGCATTTT. It encodes CASSDAVSGGPNQPQHF. The chain recombines TRBV6-4 with TRBJ1-5; D might be TRBD1 (6 bases). V was shortened by 2 bases and J by 3 bases, with 17 bases between the two germline ends. Germline V gives CDR1 MRHNA, CDR2 SNTAGT. CDR3 length equals 17 residues.

The chain has TRBV5-4 and TRBJ2-5; 10 bases are shared with TRBD2. Unmatched junction bases numbered 13, after V lost 0 bases and J lost 5 bases. Germline CDR1 SGHNT, CDR2 YYREEE (reference sequence). This CDR3 has 18 amino acids. CDR3 in amino acids: CASSLGGSGRVSGETQYF. CDR3 bases: TGTGCCAGCAGCTTGGGAGGCAGCGGGAGGGTTTCGGGGGAGACCCAGTACTTC.

This rearrangement joins TRBV4-1 to TRBJ1-2; 9 nucleotides line up with TRBD1. CDR1 MGHRA and CDR2 YSYEKL come from the germline V gene. The CDR3 has 15 amino acids. The trim removed 5 bases at V and 6 bases at J, leaving 10 bases unmatched. The CDR3 reads CASSRGQGMIDGYTF. The CDR3 DNA follows: TGCGCCAGCAGCAGGGGACAGGGAATGATCGATGGCTACACCTTC.

This clone occurred once. DNA for the CDR3: TGTGCCAGCAGAAACCGGGACAGGGCTACTGAAGCTTTCTTT. Translated, it gives CASRNRDRATEAFF. This chain joins TRBV5-5 and TRBJ1-1; 9 bases match TRBD1. CDR1 and CDR2 (germline): SGHKS, YYEKEE (reference sequence). J lost 5 bases, V lost 5 bases, and 7 bases had no gene match. The CDR3 is 14 amino acids.

The rearrangement links TRBV7-7 to TRBJ2-5, with 8 positions matching TRBD2. V shed 1 base and J 4 bases; nucleotides not matched to a gene: 5. The V gene's germline CDR1 is SSHAT and CDR2 FNYEAQ (reference sequence). The CDR3 sequence is 15 residues long. The CDR3 bases are TGTGCCAGCAGCTTAGTACGGGGGGGAGGAGAGACCCAGTACTTC. The encoded protein is CASSLVRGGGETQYF.

In the case of this clone: Germline and junction disagree at one end, which may indicate a read error. The CDR3 here is CASRIAGGMSTQYF. The CDR3 nucleotides are TGTGCCAGTAGGATAGCGGGAGGGATGTCGACCCAGTACTTC. The chain uses TRBV19 and TRBJ2-5, with 11 bases aligning to TRBD2. The CDR3 is 14 amino acids. Germline V gene sequence: CDR1 LNHDA, CDR2 SQIVND (reference sequence).

J is TRBJ1-1 and V is TRBV5-1, with 7 bases fitting TRBD1. The CDR3 loop spans 16 amino acids. The junction had 12 bases not matched to a gene; V was cut back by 4 bases and J by 3 bases. Germline V gene data show CDR1 as SGHRS and CDR2 as YFSETQ. As DNA, the CDR3 is TGCGCCAGCAGCCCGGACAGGTACCAGGGGGACACTGAAGCTTTCTTT. Translated: CASSPDRYQGDTEAFF.

The rearrangement links TRBV4-1 to TRBJ2-6; D remains unclear. There are 16 residues in the CDR3. CDR1 MGHRA and CDR2 YSYEKL come from the germline V gene. V was shortened by 1 base and J by 4 bases, with 11 bases between the two germline ends. This chain's CDR3 is CASSQVEALGANVLTF. The CDR3 bases are TGCGCCAGCAGCCAAGTCGAGGCTTTAGGGGCCAACGTCCTGACTTTC.

This rearrangement joins TRBV15 to TRBJ2-1; D may be TRBD2 (5 bases). The CDR3 is 13 amino acids. Trimming took off 3 bases at V and 7 bases at J, with 10 bases between the two ends. Per the germline V gene, CDR1 is LNHNV and CDR2 is YYDKDF (reference sequence). In DNA, the CDR3 is TGTGCCACCAGCAGTAACCGGAGGAATGAGCAGTTCTTC. It yields the protein CATSSNRRNEQFF. Full variable domain (remainder filled in from reference TRBV15 and TRBJ2-1): DAMVIQNPRYQVTQFGKPVTLSCSQTLNHNVMYWYQQKSSQAPKLLFHYYDKDFNNEADTPDNFQSRRPNTSFCFLDIRSPGLGDTAMYLCATSSNRRNEQFFGPGTRLTVL.

This chain joins TRBV5-8 and TRBJ1-2; 8 bases are shared with TRBD1. Trimming took 4 bases from V and 4 from J; bases not matched to a gene: 6. The CDR3 consists of 14 residues. The V gene's germline CDR1 is SGHTS and CDR2 YDEGEE. The CDR3 sequence: CASSPGQGPYGYTF. The CDR3 region has the DNA TGTGCCAGCAGCCCCGGACAGGGACCCTATGGCTACACCTTC.